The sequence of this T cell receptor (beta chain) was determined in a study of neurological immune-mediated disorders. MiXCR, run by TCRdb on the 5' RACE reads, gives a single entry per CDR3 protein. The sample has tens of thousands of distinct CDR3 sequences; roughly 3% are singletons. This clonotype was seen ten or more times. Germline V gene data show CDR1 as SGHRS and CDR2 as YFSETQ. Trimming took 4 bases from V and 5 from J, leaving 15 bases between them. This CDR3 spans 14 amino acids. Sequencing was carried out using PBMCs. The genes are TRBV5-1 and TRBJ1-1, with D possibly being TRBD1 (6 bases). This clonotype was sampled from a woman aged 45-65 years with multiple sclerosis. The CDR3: CASSPGGGETEAFF. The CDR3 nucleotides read TGCGCCAGCAGCCCAGGAGGGGGAGAGACTGAAGCTTTCTTT.